This T cell receptor beta chain was retrieved from a study of Ad26.COV2.S vaccination and SARS-CoV-2 variants. About the study: A COV1001 Ad26.COV2.S trial-arm participant provided the sample. Each vaccinee took Ad26.COV2.S intramuscularly, once or twice 56 days apart.

Profiling relied on immunoSEQ multiplex PCR, and the TCRdb table lists in-frame clones only, not all of them. Of a few hundred thousand clones in the sample, over 75% were seen once. The CDR3 is 15 amino acids. Germline CDR1 and CDR2: SGHNT and YYREEE (reference sequence). V was shortened by 7 bases and J by 2 bases, with 17 bases between the two germline ends. Treatment of the sample: 19 received Ad26.COV2.S at low or high dose, single or two shots; several received placebo; per-sample allocation not given. The samples were gathered on day 63 after the first injection of vaccine or placebo. J is TRBJ2-3 and V is TRBV5-4; D possibly corresponds to TRBD1 (6 bases). The input for sequencing was peripheral blood, taken in a trial of Ad26.COV2.S vaccine versus placebo. The sequence derives from a person between 18 and 65 years old who received the Ad26.COV2.S COVID-19 vaccine or a placebo. The DNA of the CDR3 is TGTGCCAGCCAAATGGGGGCCTTTAACACAGATACGCAGTATTTT. It codes for CASQMGAFNTDTQYF.